The T cell receptor (beta chain) described here comes from a study of CD8 T cells in ankylosing spondylitis. General observations from the study: Peripheral blood held disease-linked clones only at relatively low frequency, and these were CD8+. One TCR beta motif, made up of roughly eight highly homologous variants, appeared characteristic of ankylosing spondylitis blood.

In its sample, this clonotype was seen many times. Its cognate antigen is unknown. Generation of TCR beta libraries employed quantitative 5'-RACE incorporating molecular barcodes. TCRdb called the 5' RACE reads again in MiXCR, with one record for every CDR3 protein. This table holds hundreds of thousands of distinct CDR3 sequences, 10% to 15% found once. The CDR3 runs to 14 residues. Germline V lookup: CDR1 MNHEY, CDR2 SVGEGT. Trimming stripped 4 bases from V and 4 bases from J, with 13 bases between. The V gene is TRBV6-2 or TRBV6-3, the J gene TRBJ1-2; D is possibly TRBD1 (5 bases). The receptor was isolated from a male donor with ankylosing spondylitis. Sequencing was performed on blood, either unsorted or a sorted T cell fraction (not recorded which). CDR3 sequence reads: CASSWGTPAYGYTF. The DNA for the CDR3 is TGTGCCAGCAGTTGGGGGACCCCCGCCTATGGCTACACCTTC.